This T cell receptor (beta chain) was documented in a study of blood T cell repertoires in COVID-19. Trimming removed 4 bases at V and 1 base at J, with 11 bases between. The CDR3 totals 15 residues. The germline CDR1 and CDR2 sequences are MNHNY and SVGAGI (reference sequence). TCRdb's copy holds only in-frame clones and misses some; the assay was immunoSEQ multiplex PCR. The sample records under 130,000 clones, 81% being singletons. This clone was seen more than once but under ten times. J is TRBJ2-1 and V is TRBV6-6, with a weak D call TRBD1 (6 bases). Sequencing was done on a sample of peripheral blood. This clonotype originated in an elderly man with acute or convalescent COVID-19. The chain's CDR3 is CASSSTTGSYNEQFF. In DNA, the CDR3 is TGTGCCAGCAGTTCTACAACAGGGTCCTACAATGAGCAGTTCTTC.